This is a list of T cell receptor beta chains from one sample in a study of CD8 T cells in ankylosing spondylitis. From the 5' RACE reads, TCRdb called clonotypes with MiXCR, one entry per CDR3 protein. The sample contains fewer than 500,000 distinct CDR3 sequences, about 25% of which appear only once. The sample was blood, either unsorted or a sorted T cell fraction (not recorded which). These receptors were collected from a male donor with ankylosing spondylitis. The CDR3 runs from the conserved cysteine through the conserved F or W. D genes are given only for firm matches. Some rows have no size entry. The others give once, few or many, or a class for an expanded clone.

clone size: NA
D gene: NA
V gene: TRBV5-4
J gene: TRBJ2-5
CDR3 protein: CASSADISQETQYF
CDR3 DNA: TGTGCCAGCAGCGCCGACATCTCCCAAGAGACCCAGTACTTC

clone size: NA
D gene: TRBD1
V gene: TRBV7-6
J gene: TRBJ2-7
CDR3 protein: CASSPANPDRGYEQYF
CDR3 DNA: TGTGCCAGCAGCCCCGCTAATCCGGACAGGGGGTACGAGCAGTACTTC

clone size: NA
D gene: NA
V gene: TRBV7-8
J gene: TRBJ2-1
CDR3 protein: CASSRGTDNEQFF
CDR3 DNA: TGTGCCAGCAGTCGGGGTACGGACAATGAGCAGTTCTTC

clone size: NA
D gene: NA
V gene: TRBV12-3/TRBV12-4
J gene: TRBJ2-3
CDR3 protein: CASSPMVAERVTDTQYF
CDR3 DNA: TGTGCCAGCAGTCCGATGGTAGCGGAGAGGGTCACAGATACGCAGTATTTT

clone size: NA
D gene: NA
V gene: TRBV5-1
J gene: TRBJ1-1
CDR3 protein: CASTLGRMNTEAFF
CDR3 DNA: TGCGCCAGCACCCTGGGACGGATGAACACTGAAGCTTTCTTT

clone size: few
D gene: TRBD1
V gene: TRBV2
J gene: TRBJ1-5
CDR3 protein: CASGGQGSGNQPQHF
CDR3 DNA: TGTGCCAGCGGTGGACAGGGGTCGGGCAATCAGCCCCAGCATTTT

clone size: NA
D gene: NA
V gene: TRBV20-1
J gene: TRBJ2-1
CDR3 protein: CSASPRVPVYEQFF
CDR3 DNA: TGCAGTGCTAGTCCCCGGGTCCCTGTGTATGAGCAGTTCTTC

clone size: NA
D gene: NA
V gene: TRBV7-9
J gene: TRBJ1-1
CDR3 protein: CASRRGGADTEAFF
CDR3 DNA: TGTGCCAGCCGCCGTGGGGGGGCGGACACTGAAGCTTTCTTT

clone size: few
D gene: NA
V gene: TRBV7-2
J gene: TRBJ2-3
CDR3 protein: CASSNGPDTQYF
CDR3 DNA: TGTGCCAGCAGCAACGGCCCAGATACGCAGTATTTT

clone size: NA
D gene: NA
V gene: TRBV15
J gene: TRBJ1-1
CDR3 protein: CATSRDGWMGTEAFF
CDR3 DNA: TGTGCCACCAGCAGAGACGGGTGGATGGGCACTGAAGCTTTCTTT

clone size: NA
D gene: NA
V gene: TRBV7-6
J gene: TRBJ2-2
CDR3 protein: CASSSRGLDTGELFF
CDR3 DNA: TGTGCCAGCAGCTCCCGGGGTCTGGACACCGGCGAGCTGTTTTTT

clone size: NA
D gene: NA
V gene: TRBV5-1
J gene: TRBJ2-7
CDR3 protein: CASSSGGGGTTEQYF
CDR3 DNA: TGCGCCAGCAGCTCGGGGGGAGGGGGGACAACCGAGCAGTACTTC

clone size: NA
D gene: NA
V gene: TRBV3-1
J gene: TRBJ1-1
CDR3 protein: CASSQMLMNTEAFF
CDR3 DNA: TGTGCCAGCAGCCAAATGCTTATGAACACTGAAGCTTTCTTT

clone size: NA
D gene: TRBD2
V gene: TRBV7-8
J gene: TRBJ2-3
CDR3 protein: CASSLFVLADSTDTQYF
CDR3 DNA: TGTGCCAGCAGCTTATTCGTCCTAGCGGACAGCACAGATACGCAGTATTTT

clone size: NA
D gene: TRBD1
V gene: TRBV19
J gene: TRBJ1-2
CDR3 protein: CASSSGEQGANGYTF
CDR3 DNA: TGTGCCAGTAGCTCCGGGGAACAGGGGGCAAACGGCTACACCTTC

clone size: few
D gene: TRBD2
V gene: TRBV10-2
J gene: TRBJ2-7
CDR3 protein: CASSEYAGGPTYEQYF
CDR3 DNA: TGCGCCAGCAGTGAGTATGCGGGAGGGCCCACGTACGAGCAGTACTTC

clone size: few
D gene: TRBD2
V gene: TRBV10-3
J gene: TRBJ2-3
CDR3 protein: CAISAGLALVSDTQYF
CDR3 DNA: TGTGCCATCAGTGCCGGACTAGCGTTGGTGTCAGATACGCAGTATTTT

clone size: NA
D gene: TRBD1
V gene: TRBV29-1
J gene: TRBJ2-5
CDR3 protein: CSVDQGAETQYF
CDR3 DNA: TGCAGCGTTGACCAGGGGGCTGAGACCCAGTACTTC

clone size: few
D gene: TRBD2
V gene: TRBV29-1
J gene: TRBJ2-1
CDR3 protein: CSVTGLAGVSYNEQFF
CDR3 DNA: TGCAGCGTAACAGGACTAGCGGGAGTATCCTACAATGAGCAGTTCTTC

clone size: few
D gene: TRBD2
V gene: TRBV5-1
J gene: TRBJ2-5
CDR3 protein: CASSFGSGRPQETQYF
CDR3 DNA: TGCGCCAGCAGCTTTGGTAGCGGGAGGCCCCAAGAGACCCAGTACTTC

clone size: NA
D gene: NA
V gene: TRBV3-1
J gene: TRBJ1-1
CDR3 protein: CASSARSRAMNTEAFF
CDR3 DNA: TGTGCCAGCAGCGCCCGAAGCAGGGCCATGAACACTGAAGCTTTCTTT

clone size: few
D gene: TRBD2
V gene: TRBV5-1
J gene: TRBJ2-3
CDR3 protein: CASSILAGSTDTQYF
CDR3 DNA: TGCGCCAGCAGCATCCTAGCGGGTAGCACAGATACGCAGTATTTT

clone size: few
D gene: NA
V gene: TRBV5-1
J gene: TRBJ1-3
CDR3 protein: CASSLTGQGNTIYF
CDR3 DNA: TGCGCCAGCAGCTTGACGGGGCAAGGAAACACCATATATTTT

clone size: few
D gene: NA
V gene: TRBV2
J gene: TRBJ2-5
CDR3 protein: CASSDDIEETQYF
CDR3 DNA: TGTGCCAGCAGTGATGATATTGAAGAGACCCAGTACTTC

clone size: NA
D gene: NA
V gene: TRBV7-8
J gene: TRBJ2-5
CDR3 protein: CASSGGRRSPLGQETQYF
CDR3 DNA: TGTGCCAGCAGCGGGGGGCGCAGGAGCCCTTTAGGGCAAGAGACCCAGTACTTC

clone size: few
D gene: NA
V gene: TRBV11-1
J gene: TRBJ2-1
CDR3 protein: CASSLAGQRFASYNEQFF
CDR3 DNA: TGTGCCAGCAGCTTAGCCGGGCAGCGGTTTGCCTCCTACAATGAGCAGTTCTTC

clone size: NA
D gene: NA
V gene: TRBV20-1
J gene: TRBJ1-2
CDR3 protein: CSALLGGAGYTF
CDR3 DNA: TGCAGTGCTTTGCTCGGGGGAGCGGGCTACACCTTC

clone size: NA
D gene: TRBD2
V gene: TRBV20-1
J gene: TRBJ2-1
CDR3 protein: CSATTSGRNNEQFF
CDR3 DNA: TGCAGTGCCACTACTAGCGGGAGAAACAATGAGCAGTTCTTC

clone size: NA
D gene: TRBD2
V gene: TRBV20-1
J gene: TRBJ2-1
CDR3 protein: CSARSGASGSGNEQFF
CDR3 DNA: TGCAGTGCTAGATCCGGGGCTAGCGGGAGCGGGAATGAGCAGTTCTTC

clone size: NA
D gene: TRBD2
V gene: TRBV10-3
J gene: TRBJ2-7
CDR3 protein: CAISDPGLDSYEQYF
CDR3 DNA: TGTGCCATCAGTGACCCTGGACTAGACTCCTACGAGCAGTACTTC

clone size: NA
D gene: NA
V gene: TRBV20-1
J gene: TRBJ2-2
CDR3 protein: CSARDSRAKGNTGELFF
CDR3 DNA: TGCAGTGCTAGAGACTCCCGGGCCAAGGGCAACACCGGGGAGCTGTTTTTT

clone size: NA
D gene: NA
V gene: TRBV11-2
J gene: TRBJ1-1
CDR3 protein: CASSLEIQGGAFF
CDR3 DNA: TGTGCCAGCAGCTTAGAAATACAGGGAGGCGCTTTCTTT

clone size: NA
D gene: TRBD2
V gene: TRBV20-1
J gene: TRBJ2-7
CDR3 protein: CSAGGTSGALSLDEQYF
CDR3 DNA: TGCAGTGCCGGGGGGACTAGCGGGGCCCTGAGTCTTGACGAGCAGTACTTC

clone size: NA
D gene: TRBD1
V gene: TRBV20-1
J gene: TRBJ1-2
CDR3 protein: CSARGLGGNYGYTF
CDR3 DNA: TGCAGTGCCAGGGGGCTCGGGGGAAACTATGGCTACACCTTC

clone size: NA
D gene: TRBD1
V gene: TRBV20-1
J gene: TRBJ2-7
CDR3 protein: CSALDRGALEQYF
CDR3 DNA: TGCAGTGCCCTCGACAGGGGGGCTCTCGAGCAGTACTTC

clone size: NA
D gene: NA
V gene: TRBV18
J gene: TRBJ2-4
CDR3 protein: CASSTGAENIQYF
CDR3 DNA: TGTGCCAGCTCCACGGGGGCGGAAAACATTCAGTACTTC

clone size: few
D gene: TRBD1
V gene: TRBV20-1
J gene: TRBJ2-7
CDR3 protein: CSAGDRQAYEQYF
CDR3 DNA: TGCAGTGCTGGGGACAGGCAAGCCTACGAGCAGTACTTC

clone size: NA
D gene: NA
V gene: TRBV21-1
J gene: TRBJ2-1
CDR3 protein: CASSKRGTGNEQFF
CDR3 DNA: TGTGCCAGCAGCAAAAGGGGGACAGGCAATGAGCAGTTCTTC